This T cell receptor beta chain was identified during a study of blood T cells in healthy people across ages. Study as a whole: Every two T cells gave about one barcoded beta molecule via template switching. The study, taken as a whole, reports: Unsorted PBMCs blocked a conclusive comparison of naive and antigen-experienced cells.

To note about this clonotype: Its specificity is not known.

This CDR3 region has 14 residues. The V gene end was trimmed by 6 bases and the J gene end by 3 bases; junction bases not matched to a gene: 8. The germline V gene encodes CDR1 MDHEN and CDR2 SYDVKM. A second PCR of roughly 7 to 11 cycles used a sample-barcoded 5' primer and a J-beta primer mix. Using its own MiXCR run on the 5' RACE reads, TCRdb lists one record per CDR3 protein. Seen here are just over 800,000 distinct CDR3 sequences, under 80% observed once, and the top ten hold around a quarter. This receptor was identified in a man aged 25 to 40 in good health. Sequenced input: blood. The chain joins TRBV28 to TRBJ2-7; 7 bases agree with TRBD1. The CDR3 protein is CASSSPYRGYEQYF. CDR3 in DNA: TGTGCCAGCAGCTCACCTTACAGGGGCTACGAGCAGTACTTC.